This T cell receptor beta chain was captured in a study of regulatory T cells in long-lasting Graves disease (dated by TCRdb to the early 2020s). With regard to the full study: Antithyroid drugs had been taken for less than 3 months by newly diagnosed Graves' disease patients. A total of approximately 35 samples were covered by TCR sequencing, comprising approximately 13 persistent and about 20 newly diagnosed Graves' disease patients. The study was conducted in China and was registered as a clinical trial. This study used TCR sequencing and RNA sequencing of peripheral blood to compare persistent Graves' disease patients against newly diagnosed Graves' disease patients.

What the time point label conveys for this sample: newly diagnosed GD, antithyroid drugs for less than 3 months. For both TCR sequencing and RNA sequencing, RNA was extracted from PBMCs using TRIzol. The diagnosis of Graves' disease was made according to American Thyroid Association guidelines. Patients for the study were recruited at an endocrinology department in Xi'an, China. Each patient gave 9 to 10 milliliters of peripheral blood, collected in an EDTA anticoagulant tube. PBMCs were isolated by Ficoll Paque Plus density gradient separation without further T cell sorting. An Agilent 2100 Bioanalyzer and agarose gel were used to assess RNA quality, and a NanoDrop 2000 was used to measure RNA concentration. Receptor amplification or capture employed multiplex PCR. The run used an Illumina HiSeq 4000. iRepertoire HTBI primers and Arm-PCR amplification of CDR3 regions were used to construct TCR beta libraries. Before sequencing, the PCR products went through gel purification. The study's own analysis went as follows. A total of around 66 TRBV and approximately 15 TRBJ segments were identified across samples and were used for gene usage analysis of CDR3 amino acid clonotypes. COPE and FqMerger were used to merge filtered high-quality paired reads into contigs. Contigs were aligned with BLAST to IMGT TRBV, TRBD and TRBJ reference genes, and CDR3 was defined per IMGT. Any clonotype with a frequency above 0.1% was counted as a highly expanded clone. Shannon entropy served as the measure of repertoire diversity, while the Gini coefficient captured V-J evenness. A clonotype found in more than one individual was treated as public. TCRdb's own reprocessing of the public reads used fastp at Q25 and MiXCR and kept productive beta chains. CDR3 protein duplicates are merged, each entry listing the most common genes and DNA. TCRdb's processing, not the study's, gives the V and J calls here. For this sample there are 400,000 to 500,000 distinct CDR3 sequences; 12% to 15% appear just once. Approximately 19% of the sample is in the top ten clones.

Inclusive of the bounding cysteine and phenylalanine, the CDR3 is 19 residues long. Left in the record is the CDR3 DNA by itself, 57 bases read in frame from the first base. The germline V gene encodes CDR1 DFQATT and CDR2 SNEGSKA (reference sequence). The germline V end is reduced by 4 bases and the J end by 4 bases; junction bases left unmatched: 18. This clonotype showed up just a few times. Which antigen it targets is not known. Qualities for individual bases were not recorded, and no much larger clone is one base off. Beyond this particular receptor, the publication reports: Compared with newly diagnosed patients, patients with persistent Graves' disease had lower TCR Shannon entropy and fewer highly expanded clones, which suggests clonal expansion. Persistent patients shared more public clonotypes among themselves (around 2,700) than newly diagnosed patients did (roughly 920). Only the TCR beta chain was sequenced and analyzed. The authors acknowledged the small sample size as a limitation that may reduce accuracy. The study examined only peripheral blood because the primary lesion, thyroid tissue, could not be accessed. TRBV28, TRBJ1-2 and TRBJ2-5 were preferentially used in persistent disease, while TRBV20-1 and TRBJ2-1 were favored in newly diagnosed disease.

These data were also reused for a study on T cells in Graves' hyperthyroidism and ophthalmopathy. The second investigation adds: Graves' hyperthyroidism was defined as stable when no progression to ophthalmopathy occurred over 18 months of follow-up. Hyperthyroidism patients were newly diagnosed, with disease duration under 2 months, and aged 18 to 65 years. The study excluded patients with uncontrolled infections, other autoimmune diseases, pregnancy or lactation. Clinical symptoms, serum thyroxine and TRAb, thyroid ultrasound, and orbital computed tomography formed the basis for the diagnoses. For the first round of RT-PCR on the TCR CDR3, the HTBI primer set was used together with the Qiagen OneStep RT-PCR kit. Blood samples also contained most of the expanded thyroid clonotypes (frequency above 0.001), which suggests that blood repertoires may reflect thyroid immune responses. A model built on a 13 V-J signature distinguished ophthalmopathy from stable hyperthyroidism, reaching 87.88% sensitivity and 81.08% specificity in cross-validation and 80%/75% in testing. During validation, the model predicted progression to ophthalmopathy a median of around 6 months ahead of onset, with roughly 65% sensitivity and about 72% specificity. A discovery cohort of roughly 96 patients, roughly 40 with Graves' ophthalmopathy and approximately 60 with stable Graves' hyperthyroidism, was used to find distinguishing TCR V-J signatures. Prospective prediction of ophthalmopathy was tested in an independent validation cohort consisting of 18 hyperthyroidism patients and approximately 16 patients who later progressed to ophthalmopathy. For training and testing, the 110 or so patients in the discovery cohort were randomly divided in a 7:3 ratio. In addition, the study compared T-cell repertoires in thyroid tissue and in blood from about 6 Graves' hyperthyroidism patients. Following sampling, methimazole starting at 30 mg daily was given to hyperthyroidism patients, and high-dose intravenous methylprednisolone was given to ophthalmopathy patients. Libraries were constructed in a second round of multiplex PCR, after which size selection and purification were carried out. Paired-end sequencing of the libraries was performed with 100 bp reads on an Illumina HiSeq2000. SOAPnuke was used to process the raw data, throwing out any read that contained adapters or uncalled bases, had a mean Phred below 15, or lacked an exact constant-primer or identifier match. COPE v1.2.5 was used to merge high-quality paired reads, and clonotypes were defined as unique nucleotide sequences. MiTCR v1.1 was used to align clonotypes to the IMGT TRBV, TRBD and TRBJ reference segments. The analysis was restricted to V-J combinations with a frequency above 0.0001, which together covered 99.2% of the repertoires. A TCS score was defined as the ratio between F50 (clonal expansion) and ExV (chaos), using BLOSUM62-based TCRdist between CDR3 peptides within each V-J. Welch's t-statistics and random forest reduced several hundred V-J features to about 12, which were used in a naive Bayes classifier (R e1071). Sample size was not statistically predetermined, and investigators were not blinded to group allocation. According to the paper, TCR Vbeta CDR3 sequencing was carried out on roughly 130 peripheral blood samples, which came from approximately 43 ophthalmopathy, around 74 hyperthyroidism and around 17 progressor patients.

The sequencing here drew on peripheral blood mononuclear cells (PBMCs), taken at new diagnosis, from a patient treated with antithyroid drugs. This TCR was recovered from a woman aged 45-65 years with Graves disease. Donor details come from another sample of the same person, matched by shared clones. Recombination connected TRBV20-1 to TRBJ2-1, with 11 bases matching TRBD2. CDR3 protein: CSAKIGQGPTSGIYNEQFF. At the DNA level, the sequence is TGCAGTGCTAAAATTGGACAGGGCCCGACTAGCGGGATATACAATGAGCAGTTCTTC.